This T cell receptor (beta chain) was sequenced for a study of T-cell reconstitution after alpha-beta-depleted transplantation in children. Points from the study as a whole: Some patients showed high day-60 TCRbeta diversity, which derived from surviving recipient T cells and thymic progenitors.

Unique molecular identifiers were incorporated during preparation of the TCRbeta library. TCRdb independently ran MiXCR on the PCR reads; one entry per CDR3 protein. Here the sample spans fewer than 550,000 distinct CDR3 sequences, around 10% being singletons. In regard to this clonotype: The antigen is not known.

The CDR3 covers 16 residues. Germline V lookup: CDR1 MNHEY, CDR2 SVGEGT. Trimming removed 4 bases at V and 5 bases at J, with 18 bases between. The TCR was taken from a female patient between 2 and 15 years old who had a stem cell transplant for aplastic anemia, so the T cells may come from the graft donor. The sequencing here drew on PBMCs, mostly from graft donor cells, taken 180 days after TCRalphabeta/CD19-depleted stem cell transplant. V and J are TRBV6-2 or TRBV6-3 and TRBJ2-1, with D possibly being TRBD2 (6 bases). CDR3 bases: TGTGCCAGCAGTTCCCTCCGGCGCGGGGTGAACAATGAGCAGTTCTTC. Protein product: CASSSLRRGVNNEQFF.